A selection of T cell receptor beta chains follows, all from one sample in a study of shared clonotypes between healthy human individuals. Clones were sequenced by immunoSEQ multiplex PCR, and TCRdb holds only the in-frame ones, with some missing. Here the sample spans around 1.9 million clones, around 93% being singletons. Source material: naive CD8+ T cells from PBMCs. The origin of the receptors is a young man in good health. Some clones in this sample may be carry-over from other donors' samples. The CDR3 runs from the conserved cysteine through the conserved F or W. The D gene is left open where the match is weak. Not all rows give a size; the values are once, few, many and, for expanded clones, a class.

d_call clone_size cdr3_length j_call v_call cdr3_nt cdr3_aa
. . 13 TRBJ2-7 TRBV7-3 TGTGCCAGCAGCTATGGGACGGGCTACGAGCAGTACTTC CASSYGTGYEQYF
. . 16 TRBJ1-4 TRBV5-1 TGCGCCAGCAGACTTCAAGGGAACCGGGTTGAGGAAAAACTGTTTTTT CASRLQGNRVEEKLFF
. few 12 TRBJ1-2 TRBV9 TGTGCCAGCAGCTACAGGGACTATGGCTACACCTTC CASSYRDYGYTF
. . 17 TRBJ2-6 TRBV14 TGTGCCAGCAGCCAGGGGAGGAGAGTCTCTGGGGCCAACGTCCTGACTTTC CASSQGRRVSGANVLTF
. once 14 TRBJ1-1 TRBV15 TGTGCCACCAGCGAAACAGTAAGGAACACTGAAGCTTTCTTT CATSETVRNTEAFF
TRBD2 . 17 TRBJ2-1 TRBV29-1 TGCAGCGTTGAACCTCTTATGGGGACTAGCGGGACCAATGAGCAGTTCTTC CSVEPLMGTSGTNEQFF
. . 15 TRBJ2-1 TRBV7-2 TGTGCCAGCAGCTACGGGATCAGACTTTACAATGAGCAGTTCTTC CASSYGIRLYNEQFF
TRBD2 once 17 TRBJ2-7 TRBV5-5 TGTGCCAGCAGCCCCGGACTAGCGGGAATGGAGTCCTACGAGCAGTACTTC CASSPGLAGMESYEQYF
. once 14 TRBJ1-1 TRBV2 TGTGCCGGCGGCGGGACCACCCGAGGGACTGAAGCTTTCTTT CAGGGTTRGTEAFF
. . 14 TRBJ2-7 TRBV5-1 TGCGCCAGCAGCCCAGAGAGAAACCGCTACGAGCAGTACTTC CASSPERNRYEQYF
. once 11 TRBJ2-5 TRBV11-2 TGTGCCAGCAGCCAGCCGGGACCCCGGTACTTC CASSQPGPRYF
TRBD2 . 14 TRBJ2-7 TRBV27 TGTGCCAGCAGTTTAGTCCGGGAGGGATACGAGCAGTACTTC CASSLVREGYEQYF
TRBD1 once 14 TRBJ1-4 TRBV30 TGTGCCTGGGACGGGACAGCAACTAATGAAAAACTGTTTTTT CAWDGTATNEKLFF
TRBD1 . 19 TRBJ2-5 TRBV7-9 TGTGCCAGCAGCTTAGTGGGTTTGGCACAGGGGTCCCTAAGGAAGACCCAGTACTTC CASSLVGLAQGSLRKTQYF
. . 14 TRBJ2-7 TRBV27 TGTGCCAGCAGTTGGGGTCCGGCGAACTACGAGCAGTACTTC CASSWGPANYEQYF
. . 15 TRBJ2-3 TRBV13 TGTGCCAGCAGCCTCAGCGGAACTAGCACAGATACGCAGTATTTT CASSLSGTSTDTQYF